Listed below are T cell receptor beta chains from one sample, sequenced in a study of blood T cells in healthy people across ages. Using its own MiXCR run on the 5' RACE reads, TCRdb lists one record per CDR3 protein. The table includes hundreds of thousands of distinct CDR3 sequences, 25% detected once. The same sample was also used in a study of T cells of mothers and their children.

Sequencing was carried out using blood. Receptors were obtained from a boy between 5 and 17 years old in good health. Each CDR3 is given with its conserved first and last residue. The D gene is left open where the match is weak. Rows give clone size only sometimes, using once, few, many, or a class for an expanded clone.

cdr3_nt: TGTGCCAGCAAGAGCGGACACGAGCAGTACTTC; cdr3_aa: CASKSGHEQYF; d_call: .; v_call: TRBV25-1; clone_size: few; j_call: TRBJ2-7
cdr3_nt: TGTGCCAGCAGCCCAACGGACAGTCTAAGAGGCTACACCTTC; cdr3_aa: CASSPTDSLRGYTF; d_call: .; v_call: TRBV9; clone_size: .; j_call: TRBJ1-2
cdr3_nt: TGTGCCATCAGTGAGTCGAGTCCCATGAACACTGAAGCTTTCTTT; cdr3_aa: CAISESSPMNTEAFF; d_call: .; v_call: TRBV10-3; clone_size: once; j_call: TRBJ1-1
cdr3_nt: TGCAGCGTTTGGACAGGGAAGAACACTGAAGCTTTCTTT; cdr3_aa: CSVWTGKNTEAFF; d_call: TRBD1; v_call: TRBV29-1; clone_size: .; j_call: TRBJ1-1
cdr3_nt: TGTGCCAGCAGGAGGCTAGCGGACAATGAGCAGTTCTTC; cdr3_aa: CASRRLADNEQFF; d_call: TRBD2; v_call: TRBV7-2; clone_size: few; j_call: TRBJ2-1
cdr3_nt: TGTGCTAGCAGCTTAGGAGACAGTTGGCCCTACAATGAGCAGTTCTTC; cdr3_aa: CASSLGDSWPYNEQFF; d_call: .; v_call: TRBV7-7; clone_size: .; j_call: TRBJ2-1
cdr3_nt: TGTGCCAGCAGCTTAGTAGGCTACTCCTACAATGAGCAGTTCTTC; cdr3_aa: CASSLVGYSYNEQFF; d_call: .; v_call: TRBV7-9; clone_size: .; j_call: TRBJ2-1
cdr3_nt: TGTGCCAGCAGCCGACAGGGCCCTAATGAAAAACTGTTTTTT; cdr3_aa: CASSRQGPNEKLFF; d_call: TRBD1; v_call: TRBV12-3/TRBV12-4; clone_size: .; j_call: TRBJ1-4
cdr3_nt: TGTGCCAGCAGCCCGACAGGGAGGGAGACCCAGTACTTC; cdr3_aa: CASSPTGRETQYF; d_call: .; v_call: TRBV5-5; clone_size: .; j_call: TRBJ2-5
cdr3_nt: TGTGCCAGCAGTCTAGACAGGGGGGCGAGAAATACGCAGTATTTT; cdr3_aa: CASSLDRGARNTQYF; d_call: TRBD1; v_call: TRBV12-3/TRBV12-4; clone_size: .; j_call: TRBJ2-3
cdr3_nt: TGTGCCAGCAGTTTATTAAAGTCAAGCGGGGAAAAACTGTTTTTT; cdr3_aa: CASSLLKSSGEKLFF; d_call: .; v_call: TRBV28; clone_size: .; j_call: TRBJ1-4
cdr3_nt: TGTGCCAGCCGACGTGACGGACTGAATGCGTACGAGCAGTACTTC; cdr3_aa: CASRRDGLNAYEQYF; d_call: .; v_call: TRBV7-2; clone_size: once; j_call: TRBJ2-7
cdr3_nt: TGTGCCAGCGGAGAACGTCCCCAGGACAGGGGGATGATTGTTGAGCAGTTCTTC; cdr3_aa: CASGERPQDRGMIVEQFF; d_call: TRBD1; v_call: TRBV6-1; clone_size: .; j_call: TRBJ2-1
cdr3_nt: TGTGCCAGCAGTGAAGAGTGGACAGGGGGGTCAGATACGCAGTATTTT; cdr3_aa: CASSEEWTGGSDTQYF; d_call: TRBD1; v_call: TRBV6-1; clone_size: .; j_call: TRBJ2-3
cdr3_nt: TGTGCCAGCAGTTACCACCAGGGAACAGATACGCAGTATTTT; cdr3_aa: CASSYHQGTDTQYF; d_call: .; v_call: TRBV6-5; clone_size: .; j_call: TRBJ2-3
cdr3_nt: TGTGCCAGCAGCATAACCGGGACTAGCGGGACCACAGATACGCAGTATTTT; cdr3_aa: CASSITGTSGTTDTQYF; d_call: TRBD2; v_call: TRBV3-1; clone_size: few; j_call: TRBJ2-3
cdr3_nt: TGTGGAGCGGAGGGATGCAATGAGCAGTTCTTC; cdr3_aa: CGAEGCNEQFF; d_call: .; v_call: TRBV28; clone_size: .; j_call: TRBJ2-1
cdr3_nt: TGCAGCGTTGCTGCAGGGGGCAACTACGAGCAGTACTTC; cdr3_aa: CSVAAGGNYEQYF; d_call: TRBD1; v_call: TRBV29-1; clone_size: .; j_call: TRBJ2-7
cdr3_nt: TGCAGCGCTAAACAGGGGTTCGAGCAGTACTTC; cdr3_aa: CSAKQGFEQYF; d_call: TRBD1; v_call: TRBV29-1; clone_size: .; j_call: TRBJ2-7
cdr3_nt: TGTGCCAGCCAACGGGACATAAGTGGGGCCAACGTCCTGACTTTC; cdr3_aa: CASQRDISGANVLTF; d_call: .; v_call: TRBV5-6; clone_size: few; j_call: TRBJ2-6
cdr3_nt: TGTGCCAGCAGCACCGGGACTAGGAATGAGCAGTTCTTC; cdr3_aa: CASSTGTRNEQFF; d_call: TRBD2; v_call: TRBV7-9; clone_size: .; j_call: TRBJ2-1
cdr3_nt: TGTGCCAGCAGCTTACAGAGTAACAATGAGCAGTTCTTC; cdr3_aa: CASSLQSNNEQFF; d_call: .; v_call: TRBV5-6; clone_size: .; j_call: TRBJ2-1
cdr3_nt: TGTGCCAGCAGTGGGGGGGAGCTGTTTTTT; cdr3_aa: CASSGGELFF; d_call: .; v_call: TRBV12-3/TRBV12-4; clone_size: many; j_call: TRBJ2-2
cdr3_nt: TGCGGTGCTAGAGATTTACTAGCGGGGGTTCTTTACGAGCAGTACTTC; cdr3_aa: CGARDLLAGVLYEQYF; d_call: TRBD2; v_call: TRBV20-1; clone_size: .; j_call: TRBJ2-7
cdr3_nt: TGTGCCAGCAGCGGCCGGGACAGGGCGGAGACCCAGTACTTC; cdr3_aa: CASSGRDRAETQYF; d_call: TRBD1; v_call: TRBV7-9; clone_size: .; j_call: TRBJ2-5
cdr3_nt: TGTGCCAGCAGTTTCGGGAAGACCTACGAGCAGTACTTC; cdr3_aa: CASSFGKTYEQYF; d_call: .; v_call: TRBV27; clone_size: few; j_call: TRBJ2-7
cdr3_nt: TGCAGCGTTGACCTCTACCCTCTTCTAGCGAGCACCACCAACTACTACGGGCAGTACTTC; cdr3_aa: CSVDLYPLLASTTNYYGQYF; d_call: .; v_call: TRBV29-1; clone_size: few; j_call: TRBJ2-7
cdr3_nt: TGCAGCGTAGTATCCGTGACAGGGACTGGAAACACCATATATTTT; cdr3_aa: CSVVSVTGTGNTIYF; d_call: TRBD1; v_call: TRBV29-1; clone_size: .; j_call: TRBJ1-3
cdr3_nt: TGTGCCAGCAGCCCCAGCGGGACGGCGGGAGAGATCCAGTACTTC; cdr3_aa: CASSPSGTAGEIQYF; d_call: TRBD2; v_call: TRBV7-3; clone_size: .; j_call: TRBJ2-5
cdr3_nt: TGTGCCAGCAGTGTGGTTAGCGGGGGCCTGAACACCGGGGAGCTGTTTTTT; cdr3_aa: CASSVVSGGLNTGELFF; d_call: TRBD2; v_call: TRBV6-4; clone_size: .; j_call: TRBJ2-2
cdr3_nt: TGTGCCAGCAGCGGGAGTCCCGGCGCCTACGAGCAGTACTTC; cdr3_aa: CASSGSPGAYEQYF; d_call: .; v_call: TRBV28; clone_size: .; j_call: TRBJ2-7
cdr3_nt: TGTGTCAGCAGCTTAGACGTAGGAACCTACGAGCAGTACTTC; cdr3_aa: CVSSLDVGTYEQYF; d_call: .; v_call: TRBV11-2; clone_size: .; j_call: TRBJ2-7
cdr3_nt: TGTGCCAGCAGTGACCTTCAGCCTAGAGGCTACACCTTC; cdr3_aa: CASSDLQPRGYTF; d_call: .; v_call: TRBV6-1; clone_size: once; j_call: TRBJ1-2
cdr3_nt: TGCAGTGCCGTGACACGGGCAGGCCACGAGCAGTACTTC; cdr3_aa: CSAVTRAGHEQYF; d_call: .; v_call: TRBV20-1; clone_size: few; j_call: TRBJ2-7
cdr3_nt: TGTGCCAGCAGTTTATCGGATTCGACAGGGGAGGTCTATGGCTACACCTTC; cdr3_aa: CASSLSDSTGEVYGYTF; d_call: TRBD1; v_call: TRBV27; clone_size: .; j_call: TRBJ1-2
cdr3_nt: TGTGCCAGCAAGGGACTAGCGGGAGAGACCCAGTACTTC; cdr3_aa: CASKGLAGETQYF; d_call: TRBD2; v_call: TRBV27; clone_size: few; j_call: TRBJ2-5
cdr3_nt: TGTGCCAGCAGCTTATTGGTGGGACAGATGAACACTGAAGCTTTCTTT; cdr3_aa: CASSLLVGQMNTEAFF; d_call: TRBD1; v_call: TRBV7-2; clone_size: .; j_call: TRBJ1-1
cdr3_nt: TGCGCCAGCAGTGAGGCTCAGGGTAGCTATGGCTACACCTTC; cdr3_aa: CASSEAQGSYGYTF; d_call: .; v_call: TRBV10-1; clone_size: few; j_call: TRBJ1-2
cdr3_nt: TGCAGTGCTAGAGATCGGGAGCAGGGGAATTCACCCCTCCACTTT; cdr3_aa: CSARDREQGNSPLHF; d_call: .; v_call: TRBV20-1; clone_size: few; j_call: TRBJ1-6
cdr3_nt: TGCGCCAGCAGCGACCCCCCCTACGAGCAGTACTTC; cdr3_aa: CASSDPPYEQYF; d_call: .; v_call: TRBV5-1; clone_size: .; j_call: TRBJ2-7
cdr3_nt: TGTGCCAGCAGTTTTGCCACGCGCTACAATGAGCAGTTCTTC; cdr3_aa: CASSFATRYNEQFF; d_call: .; v_call: TRBV12-3/TRBV12-4; clone_size: .; j_call: TRBJ2-1
cdr3_nt: TGTGCCAGCAGCTTAGCGCAACAGACGGGAGGGACCCAGTACTTC; cdr3_aa: CASSLAQQTGGTQYF; d_call: TRBD2; v_call: TRBV7-9; clone_size: .; j_call: TRBJ2-5
cdr3_nt: TGTGCCAGCAGATCGGGACAGGGTTTCGAAAAACTGTTTTTT; cdr3_aa: CASRSGQGFEKLFF; d_call: TRBD1; v_call: TRBV12-3/TRBV12-4; clone_size: few; j_call: TRBJ1-4
cdr3_nt: TGTGCCAGTAGTACCGAGATGGGGGGCTCCTACGAGCAGTACTTC; cdr3_aa: CASSTEMGGSYEQYF; d_call: .; v_call: TRBV19; clone_size: .; j_call: TRBJ2-7
cdr3_nt: TGTGCCAGCAGTCCCTTTGCAGGGTTGGAGCCCCAGCATTTT; cdr3_aa: CASSPFAGLEPQHF; d_call: .; v_call: TRBV27; clone_size: .; j_call: TRBJ1-5
cdr3_nt: TGCAGCGTTTCCCCACCGTTCCGAGTCGGGGAGACCCAGTACTTC; cdr3_aa: CSVSPPFRVGETQYF; d_call: .; v_call: TRBV29-1; clone_size: .; j_call: TRBJ2-5
cdr3_nt: TGCAGCGTTGAGGGCGAAGGGAAGGCTGGAAACACCATATATTTT; cdr3_aa: CSVEGEGKAGNTIYF; d_call: .; v_call: TRBV29-1; clone_size: .; j_call: TRBJ1-3
cdr3_nt: TGTGCCAGCAGGGTGGTGAACGAAAAACTGTTTTTT; cdr3_aa: CASRVVNEKLFF; d_call: .; v_call: TRBV7-9; clone_size: .; j_call: TRBJ1-4
cdr3_nt: TGTGCCAGCAGTCAAAGCCGGGGGGCGCAAAACGAGCAGTACTTC; cdr3_aa: CASSQSRGAQNEQYF; d_call: .; v_call: TRBV6-6; clone_size: .; j_call: TRBJ2-7
cdr3_nt: TGTGCCAGCAGTCCATGGGCTGAGCAGCCCCAGCATTTT; cdr3_aa: CASSPWAEQPQHF; d_call: .; v_call: TRBV12-3/TRBV12-4; clone_size: few; j_call: TRBJ1-5
cdr3_nt: TGTGCCAGCAGCTTACTGGTCGGCACAGATACGCAGTATTTT; cdr3_aa: CASSLLVGTDTQYF; d_call: .; v_call: TRBV7-9; clone_size: few; j_call: TRBJ2-3
cdr3_nt: TGCAGCGCCAAGGGAGGTCGCGGCACAGATACGCAGTATTTT; cdr3_aa: CSAKGGRGTDTQYF; d_call: .; v_call: TRBV29-1; clone_size: .; j_call: TRBJ2-3